This TCR beta chain was recorded in a study of T cell repertoires in cytomegalovirus infection. Broader study findings: Cumulative frequency of public TCR beta families picked out carriers of CMV plus the relevant HLA.

This clonotype came up many times. As yet, its antigen is unknown. Each CDR3 protein gets one entry after TCRdb re-called the reads with MiXCR. The data hold about 680,000 distinct CDR3 sequences, with 20% to 25% observed a single time. Germline assignment: CDR1 SEHNR and CDR2 FQNEAQ (reference sequence). The junction had 5 bases not matched to a gene; V was cut back by 3 bases and J by 6 bases. This CDR3 contains 15 residues. The material sequenced was CD8+ T cells from PBMCs. V and J are TRBV7-9 and TRBJ2-1; TRBD2 matches at 10 bases. This TCR came from a human donor in good health (CMV status not recorded). Some clones in this sample may be carry-over from other donors' samples. The CDR3 sequence: CASSFTSGTLNEQFF. The CDR3, as DNA: TGTGCCAGCAGCTTTACTAGCGGGACCCTCAATGAGCAGTTCTTC.